This entry features one T cell receptor beta chain sequence. This record belongs to a study of blood T cell repertoires in COVID-19. The repertoire was sequenced with immunoSEQ multiplex PCR; TCRdb's copy has only in-frame clones and lacks some. The data contain about 350,000 clones, roughly 87% of them singletons. V dropped 0 bases and J dropped 1 base, with 13 bases sitting between them. Germline assignment: CDR1 SGHRS and CDR2 YFSETQ. This CDR3 is built from 16 residues. Enrolled through a virtual design, the participants were between about 18 and 100 years of age and came from 24 US areas. What the recovered Cohort 3 donors had was two negative PCRs, clearance, or symptom resolution.

The chain carries TRBV5-1 and TRBJ1-1, with D unresolved. The sequenced sample was PBMCs or T cells enriched from blood (not recorded which). This clonotype originated in a woman aged 25 to 39 who had recovered from COVID-19. The chain's CDR3 is CASSLVGVSSNTEAFF. In nucleotides, the CDR3 is TGCGCCAGCAGCTTGGTCGGGGTATCCTCGAACACTGAAGCTTTCTTT.